Listed here are 2 T cell receptor beta chains from one sample, sequenced in a study of CD8+ T cells in alopecia areata. The authors extracted RNA and reverse transcribed it into cDNA as the sequencing template. The assay was immunoSEQ multiplex PCR, and TCRdb's table has in-frame clones only and misses some. The repertoire consists of around 100,000 clones, none detected only once. Sequenced: lesional skin. These receptors were collected from a C3H/HeJ mouse with alopecia areata. The mouse strain carries the MHC haplotype H2-k.

On this clone itself: The germline and genes are mouse ones. Read data end 4 residues before the CDR3 end; the end is taken from the germline J gene. The chain recombines TRBV13-3 with TRBJ1-1; maybe TRBD1 (5 bases). V lost 5 bases and J lost 0, with 11 bases in between. CDR1 and CDR2 from the germline V gene are NNHDY and SYVADS. The CDR3 sequence is 14 residues long. The covered CDR3 bases are TGTGCCAGCAGCGTTACAGGTGCAAACACA. It yields the protein CASSVTGANT. The complete CDR3 protein is CASSVTGANTEVFF.

This clone was found many times. Gene names are mouse gene names. Read coverage stops 4 residues before the CDR3 terminus; the germline J gene supplies the remainder. This chain uses TRBV13-3 with TRBJ2-7; a possible D gene is TRBD1 (5 bases). V shed 1 base and J shed 0 bases, with 11 bases lying between them. Per the germline V gene, CDR1 is NNHDY and CDR2 is SYVADS. CDR3 length equals 15 residues. CDR3 bases read: TGTGCCAGCAGTGATCGCGCAGGGAGCTCCTAT. This encodes CASSDRAGSSY. The whole CDR3 reads CASSDRAGSSYEQYF.